This T cell receptor beta chain was recorded in a study of T cells after yellow fever vaccination. The study's findings and limits: One caveat is that FACS-sorted repertoires could contain abundant clonotypes contaminating from the bulk population. Faster peaking, at day 5 versus 15, marked a secondary response that was weaker. Post-booster reappearance was seen for most primary-vaccination clones (roughly 96% CD4, around 90% CD8).

This clonotype was picked up a small number of times. Its cognate antigen is unknown. From germline, CDR1 is LGHDT and CDR2 YNNKEL (reference sequence). V was clipped by 4 bases and J by 5 bases, with 14 bases between them. The CDR3 is made up of 14 amino acids. TCRdb redid the calling of the 5' RACE reads with MiXCR, one entry per CDR3 protein. The table lists under 550,000 distinct CDR3 sequences, 21% of them singletons. The rearrangement uses TRBV3-1 and TRBJ1-1; D gene ambiguous. Source: PBMCs, taken roughly 20 days after the first yellow fever vaccination. The sequence was obtained from a young man who received the YFV17D yellow fever vaccine. In nucleotides, the CDR3 is TGTGCCAGCAGCCCTACTTGGCTGGGGACTGAAGCTTTCTTT. Amino acid sequence: CASSPTWLGTEAFF.